These T cell receptor beta chains were read from a single sample in a study of T cell responses to AZD1222 COVID-19 vaccine. The protocol was immunoSEQ multiplex PCR, while the TCRdb copy is restricted to in-frame clones and leaves out a portion. Among approximately 84,000 clones, 85% to 90% were seen once, and the ten largest hold under 35%. Sequencing used peripheral blood, obtained on day 0 of AZD1222 vaccination. The receptors stem from an adult in good health. Both conserved end residues are part of each CDR3. The D gene is left open where the match is weak. Not all rows give a size; the values are once, few, many and, for expanded clones, a class.

CDR3 protein	CDR3 DNA	J gene	D gene	clone size	V gene	CDR3 length
CASTLLRGDRYF	TGTGCCAGCACTTTACTTAGGGGGGATCGGTACTTC	TRBJ2-5	NA	NA	TRBV27	12
CASSVDYRERMADTQYF	TGTGCCAGCAGCGTAGATTACCGGGAGAGGATGGCAGATACGCAGTATTTT	TRBJ2-3	NA	NA	TRBV9	17
CASSLDSWTVYEQYF	TGCGCCAGCAGCTTGGATTCGTGGACAGTATACGAGCAGTACTTC	TRBJ2-7	NA	few	TRBV5-1	15
CASKRTGRGEYGYTF	TGTGCCAGTAAACGGACAGGGAGGGGAGAGTATGGCTACACCTTC	TRBJ1-2	TRBD1	NA	TRBV19	15
CSASAYMGGRAGEQFF	TGCAGTGCTAGTGCCTACATGGGCGGGAGGGCCGGTGAGCAGTTCTTC	TRBJ2-1	TRBD2	NA	TRBV20-1	16
CASSLAGGTLMNTEAFF	TGTGCCAGCAGTTTGGCAGGGGGCACTTTAATGAACACTGAAGCTTTCTTT	TRBJ1-1	TRBD1	few	TRBV27	17
CASGPNQLEQYF	TGTGCCAGCGGCCCAAACCAGCTCGAGCAGTACTTC	TRBJ2-7	NA	NA	TRBV6-5	12
CASSQQGYGYTF	TGTGCCAGCAGCCAGCAGGGCTATGGCTACACCTTC	TRBJ1-2	NA	NA	TRBV14	12
CASSLQPAASEQFF	TGTGCCAGCAGCTTACAGCCGGCGGCTAGCGAGCAGTTCTTC	TRBJ2-1	NA	NA	TRBV7-3	14
CASRRDSSSYNEQFF	TGCGCCAGCAGGCGGGACTCAAGCTCCTACAATGAGCAGTTCTTC	TRBJ2-1	NA	NA	TRBV5-1	15
CASSSPNTGELFF	TGTGCCAGCAGCTCTCCTAACACCGGGGAGCTGTTTTTT	TRBJ2-2	NA	NA	TRBV7-2	13
CASSFYRGGSNEQFF	TGTGCCAGCAGTTTTTACAGGGGAGGATCAAATGAGCAGTTCTTC	TRBJ2-1	NA	NA	TRBV28	15
CASSGTASYEQYF	TGTGCCAGCAGTGGGACGGCTTCCTACGAGCAGTACTTC	TRBJ2-7	NA	NA	TRBV2	13
CASSSGLAGGNEQFF	TGTGCCAGCAGCTCGGGACTAGCGGGAGGAAATGAGCAGTTCTTC	TRBJ2-1	TRBD2	few	TRBV6-5	15
CASSIGRINYGYTF	TGTGCCAGTAGTATAGGTAGGATTAACTATGGCTACACCTTC	TRBJ1-2	NA	NA	TRBV19	14
CASSPGTSGRGYTDTQYF	TGTGCCAGCAGCCCCGGGACTAGCGGGAGGGGTTACACAGATACGCAGTATTTT	TRBJ2-3	TRBD2	NA	TRBV3-1/TRBV3-2	18
CASSPSRYNEQFF	TGTGCCAGCAGTCCAAGTCGCTACAATGAGCAGTTCTTC	TRBJ2-1	NA	NA	TRBV7-3	13
CASSFDGGVNTEAFF	TGCGCCAGCAGCTTCGACGGTGGGGTGAACACTGAAGCTTTCTTT	TRBJ1-1	NA	once	TRBV5-1	15
CASSLHSSYEQYF	TGTGCCAGCAGTTTACACAGCTCCTACGAGCAGTACTTC	TRBJ2-7	NA	NA	TRBV12-3/TRBV12-4	13
CSVEIGNYEQYF	TGCAGCGTTGAAATCGGCAACTACGAGCAGTACTTC	TRBJ2-7	NA	NA	TRBV29-1	12
CASTPGKGFHTEAFF	TGTGCCAGCACCCCAGGAAAGGGGTTTCACACTGAAGCTTTCTTT	TRBJ1-1	NA	NA	TRBV28	15
CASSHNTEAFF	TGTGCCAGCAGCCATAACACTGAAGCTTTCTTT	TRBJ1-1	NA	NA	TRBV6-5	11